The 7 T cell receptor beta chains below all came from one sample that was sequenced in a study of cytomegalovirus exposure and HLA in healthy donors. PCR employed 60 Vbeta and 13 Jbeta primers. Repertoires were generated with immunoSEQ multiplex PCR, while TCRdb's copy carries only in-frame clones and drops some. The sample lists more than 130,000 clones; roughly four fifths were seen once. Sequencing input: PBMCs. The receptors were sampled from a man aged 40-49 years in good health and CMV-seropositive.

The V and J genes are TRBV7-2 and TRBJ2-5; 8 nucleotides align to TRBD1. CDR3 length: 16 amino acids. J was trimmed by 2 bases and V by 5 bases; bases with no gene match: 10. Germline loops: CDR1 SGHTA, CDR2 FQGNSA. The CDR3 spells CASSTSTGVGQETQYF. For the CDR3, the DNA is TGTGCCAGCAGCACCTCGACAGGGGTGGGGCAAGAGACCCAGTACTTC.

This clone appeared once. CDR3 DNA: TGTGCCTGGAGTCGGGACAGGGGGTTGATTTCCTACAATGAGCAGTTCTTC. Protein: CAWSRDRGLISYNEQFF. The rearrangement joins TRBV30 to TRBJ2-1, with 11 nucleotides matching TRBD1. The ends lost 2 bases at V and 1 base at J; junction bases unmatched: 7. The CDR3 covers 17 residues. The V gene's germline CDR1 is GTSNPN and CDR2 SVGIG (reference sequence). The full variable domain, with the rest looked up from reference TRBV30 and TRBJ2-1, is SQTIHQWPATLVQPVGSPLSLECTVEGTSNPNLYWYRQAAGRGLQLLFYSVGIGQISSEVPQNLSASRPQDRQFILSSKKLLLSDSGFYLCAWSRDRGLISYNEQFFGPGTRLTVL.

The V gene is TRBV30, the J gene TRBJ1-2; 9 bases line up with TRBD1. CDR3 length: 13 residues. The V gene end was trimmed by 3 bases and the J gene end by 4 bases; junction bases not matched to a gene: 3. Germline V gene sequence: CDR1 GTSNPN, CDR2 SVGIG (reference sequence). The CDR3 DNA reads TGTGCCTGGAGGGCGACAGGGGGCTATGGCTACACCTTC. Protein product: CAWRATGGYGYTF.

The rearrangement links TRBV6-5 to TRBJ2-2; a weak D match, TRBD2 (5 bases). This CDR3 region has 15 residues. Between the trimmed V and J ends, which lost 2 bases and 6 bases, there was a span of 13 bases. Germline V gene lookup returns CDR1 MNHEY and CDR2 SVGAGI. The CDR3 DNA follows: TGTGCCAGCAGTTACGCACTAGTCCGCGCCGGGGAGCTGTTTTTT. Its protein product is CASSYALVRAGELFF.

The V call is TRBV7-9, the J call TRBJ2-5, with D maybe TRBD1 (6 bases). CDR3 length: 13 residues. CDR1 SEHNR and CDR2 FQNEAQ come from the germline V gene (reference sequence). V was trimmed by 5 bases and J by 2 bases, leaving 9 bases between them. CDR3: CASSPGQQETQYF. Written as DNA, the CDR3 is TGTGCCAGCAGCCCCGGACAGCAAGAGACCCAGTACTTC.

This clone was counted between two and nine times. A junction end diverges from the germline sequence, so it may reflect a read error. The chain employs TRBV25-1 and TRBJ1-2, with TRBD1 matching over 7 bases. Germline V gives CDR1 MGHDK, CDR2 SYGVNS. The CDR3 contains 13 residues. The CDR3 coding sequence is TGTGCCAGCAGCGCGACAGGAGCCTCTACAGGGGCCTTC. Translation: CASSATGASTGAF.

The J gene is TRBJ1-1, the V gene TRBV28; TRBD1 is a possible D gene (6 bases). CDR1 is MDHEN and CDR2 is SYDVKM in the germline V gene. The CDR3 extends over 14 amino acids. V gave up 5 bases and J gave up 5 bases, with 15 bases separating them. The CDR3 here is CASSLGTPDTEAFF. The DNA for the CDR3 is TGTGCCAGCAGTCTCGGGACACCTGATACTGAAGCTTTCTTT.